One and the same sample provided the 31 T cell receptor beta chains below, sequenced in a study of T cell responses to AZD1222 COVID-19 vaccine. Sequencing was performed with immunoSEQ multiplex PCR; in TCRdb, only in-frame clones are kept and a portion is missing. The table shows 150,000 or so clones, with 88% occurring only once. This sample comprised peripheral blood, obtained on day 0 of AZD1222 vaccination. The receptors were sampled from an adult in good health.

The rearrangement links TRBV7-2 to TRBJ2-7; TRBD2 might be the D (6 bases). CDR3 size: 14 residues. Germline-derived CDR1 and CDR2 are SGHTA and FQGNSA. The V gene lost 5 bases and the J gene lost 2 bases, with 13 bases spanning the gap. Here the CDR3 DNA reads TGTGCCAGCAGCGGTCGACTAGGCACCTACGAGCAGTACTTC. This sequence encodes CASSGRLGTYEQYF.

This clone was detected only once. This chain uses TRBV7-8 with TRBJ2-7; TRBD2 matches at 7 bases. The germline V gene encodes CDR1 SGHVS and CDR2 FQNEAQ. Trimming at V came to 8 bases and at J to 0 bases, leaving 13 bases not matched to a gene. The CDR3 sequence is 16 residues long. CDR3 bases: TGTGCCAGCGGAGCTGGTACGGGACTAAGCTCCTACGAGCAGTACTTC. It translates to CASGAGTGLSSYEQYF.

This clone has just one count. This chain uses TRBV4-2 with TRBJ1-4; no firm D call. This CDR3 has 13 amino acids. Trimming removed 6 bases from V and 8 bases from J, with 13 bases in between. Germline V gene data show CDR1 as LGHNA and CDR2 as YNFKEQ. The CDR3 sequence: CASRRPGEEKLFF. The DNA for the CDR3 is TGTGCCAGCAGAAGGCCTGGGGAGGAAAAACTGTTTTTT.

Turning to this clone: This sample includes further DNA sequences coding for the same CDR3. The chain links TRBV19 to TRBJ2-7; a possible D gene is TRBD2 (7 bases). Germline values: CDR1 LNHDA, CDR2 SQIVND (reference sequence). V lost 3 bases and J lost 3, with 9 bases in between. The CDR3 length is 13 residues. CDR3 residues: CASSMGGGYEQYF. Written as DNA, the CDR3 is TGTGCCAGTAGTATGGGAGGGGGCTACGAGCAGTACTTC.

About this clone: Additional DNA sequences in this sample encode the identical CDR3. The V call is TRBV18, the J call TRBJ1-2; 8 bases align to TRBD1. The CDR3 consists of 13 residues. The V gene's germline CDR1 is KGHSH and CDR2 LQKENI. Unmatched junction bases numbered 1, after V lost 3 bases and J lost 4 bases. CDR3 in amino acids: CASSPDRAYGYTF. The CDR3 coding sequence is TGTGCCAGCTCACCGGACAGGGCCTATGGCTACACCTTC.

The genes are TRBV5-1 and TRBJ2-7; 8 bases fit TRBD1. The CDR3 is made up of 14 amino acids. The ends lost 4 bases at V and 3 bases at J; junction bases unmatched: 6. The germline V gene encodes CDR1 SGHRS and CDR2 YFSETQ. CDR3 in amino acids: CASSPTGGYYEQYF. In DNA, the CDR3 is TGCGCCAGCAGCCCAACAGGGGGATACTACGAGCAGTACTTC.

The V call is TRBV28, the J call TRBJ2-3; D possibly corresponds to TRBD1 (5 bases). This CDR3 has 15 residues. Germline-derived CDR1 and CDR2 are MDHEN and SYDVKM. Trimming stripped 3 bases from V and 5 bases from J, with 15 bases between. The CDR3 coding sequence is TGTGCCAGCAGTTTCTACAGGTCTGGAAAAGATACGCAGTATTTT. This gives the protein CASSFYRSGKDTQYF.

The CDR3 sequence is CASSPPRQNSGNTIYF. CDR3 coding DNA: TGTGCCAGCTCACCACCCCGTCAGAACTCTGGAAACACCATATATTTT. This chain connects TRBV18 to TRBJ1-3; D is ambiguous. V was shortened by 0 bases and J by 0 bases, with 9 bases between the two germline ends. Germline CDR1 reads KGHSH; CDR2 reads LQKENI. This CDR3 is built from 16 residues.

The chain carries TRBV7-2 and TRBJ1-2, with TRBD1 as a possible D gene (5 bases). In germline, CDR1 is SGHTA, CDR2 FQGNSA. The CDR3 sequence is 14 residues long. The germline V and J ends were trimmed by 1 base and 6 bases, with 12 bases remaining between them. DNA of the CDR3: TGTGCCAGCAGCTTAGGACTCGGGGGGAATGGCTACACCTTC. Residues: CASSLGLGGNGYTF.

V and J are TRBV7-2 and TRBJ1-5; perhaps TRBD1 as D (6 bases). V shed 5 bases and J shed 7 bases, with 12 bases lying between them. CDR1 is SGHTA, CDR2 FQGNSA, per germline. CDR3 length: 13 residues. This chain's CDR3 is CASSMRGHQPQHF. CDR3 DNA sequence: TGTGCCAGCAGCATGAGGGGACACCAGCCCCAGCATTTT.

The chain carries TRBV6-5 and TRBJ2-7; 7 positions match TRBD2. J gave up 2 bases and V 11 bases, and 6 bases lay outside the gene matches. The CDR3 runs to 12 residues. Germline V gene sequence: CDR1 MNHEY, CDR2 SVGAGI. CDR3: CAGGGETYEQYF. The CDR3 coding sequence is TGTGCCGGCGGGGGTGAGACCTACGAGCAGTACTTC.

The chain couples TRBV12-3 or TRBV12-4 to TRBJ2-7, with TRBD1 identical over 8 bases. V shed 6 bases and J 7 bases; nucleotides not matched to a gene: 5. The CDR3 is 12 amino acids. The CDR3 spells CASRQGVLEQYF. The CDR3 DNA is TGTGCCAGCAGACAGGGGGTCTTGGAGCAGTACTTC.

This chain connects TRBV11-3 to TRBJ1-6; 8 nucleotides line up with TRBD1. Germline lookup yields CDR1 SGHNT and CDR2 YENEEA. Trimming cost V 4 bases and J 10 bases; bases outside gene matches: 6. The CDR3 runs 14 residues. CDR3 sequence: CASSSGQGGSPLHF. For the CDR3, the DNA is TGTGCCAGCAGCTCCGGACAGGGAGGATCACCCCTCCACTTT.

The V gene is TRBV9, the J gene TRBJ1-1; TRBD1 matches at 7 bases. The V segment lost 3 bases and the J segment 10 bases; nucleotides outside the gene matches: 6. CDR1 SGDLS and CDR2 YYNGEE come from the germline V gene. The CDR3 covers 12 residues. The CDR3 sequence: CASSARDSAAFF. In DNA form, the CDR3 reads TGTGCCAGCAGCGCCCGGGACAGCGCAGCTTTCTTT.

This clone was seen a single time. The chain links TRBV29-1 to TRBJ1-2; a weak D match, TRBD1 (6 bases). Trimming took 4 bases from V and 6 from J, leaving 12 bases between them. The CDR3 consists of 12 residues. Germline assignment: CDR1 SQVTM and CDR2 ANQGSEA. CDR3 sequence (DNA): TGCAGCGTTGCGGGGGGCGGGAATGGCTACACCTTC. Translating it yields CSVAGGGNGYTF.

The V and J genes are TRBV6-2 or TRBV6-3 and TRBJ1-5, with D possibly being TRBD1 (6 bases). Looked up from germline, CDR1 is MNHEY and CDR2 is SVGEGT. This CDR3 has 16 amino acids. Trimming shortened V by 4 bases and J by 4 bases, and 17 bases separated the two germline ends. The CDR3: CASSLYRGQNNQPQHF. In DNA, the CDR3 is TGTGCCAGCAGTTTATACCGGGGGCAGAATAATCAGCCCCAGCATTTT.

A single count supports this clone. The chain is built from TRBV2 and TRBJ2-2, with D perhaps TRBD1 or TRBD2 (5 bases each). Germline assignment: CDR1 SNHLY and CDR2 FYNNEI. The CDR3 contains 13 residues. With 3 bases removed from V and 7 bases from J, the gap between germline ends came to 9 bases. The CDR3 region has the DNA TGTGCCAGCAGTGACTTGGGGGTCGGGGAGCTGTTTTTT. Its protein product is CASSDLGVGELFF.

The J gene is TRBJ1-3, the V gene TRBV7-6; 7 bases align to TRBD1. The V gene's germline CDR1 is SGHVS and CDR2 FNYEAQ. The V segment lost 4 bases and the J segment 2 bases; nucleotides outside the gene matches: 11. CDR3 length: 17 amino acids. The CDR3 DNA follows: TGTGCCAGCAGCTCAGGACAGGAAGGGGATGCTGGAAACACCATATATTTT. Its translation is CASSSGQEGDAGNTIYF.

The rearrangement joins TRBV10-3 to TRBJ2-7; weak D call: TRBD2 (6 bases). V lost 10 bases and J lost 0, with 10 bases in between. The CDR3 loop spans 12 amino acids. The germline V gene encodes CDR1 ENHRY and CDR2 SYGVKD. The CDR3 bases are TGTGCCACCGGAGGGACCTCCTACGAGCAGTACTTC. It codes for CATGGTSYEQYF.

The chain combines TRBV19 with TRBJ1-1; 8 positions match TRBD1. CDR1 and CDR2 (germline): LNHDA, SQIVND (reference sequence). CDR3 length: 15 amino acids. V lost 5 bases, J lost 1 base, and 6 bases stayed unmatched. The CDR3 DNA is TGTGCCAGTAGTTCGGGACAGGCTAGGAACACTGAAGCTTTCTTT. Amino acids: CASSSGQARNTEAFF.

This clone appeared many times. This chain joins TRBV6-1 and TRBJ1-6; no reliable D call. Per the germline V gene, CDR1 is MNHNS and CDR2 is SASEGT. The CDR3 runs 16 residues. Trimming removed 2 bases from V and 5 bases from J, with 13 bases in between. The CDR3 reads CASSESPGDDNSPLHF. The CDR3 bases are TGTGCCAGCAGTGAAAGCCCGGGTGACGATAATTCACCCCTCCACTTT.

This clone appeared a single time. V is TRBV6-2 or TRBV6-3 and J is TRBJ1-6; 9 bases align to TRBD1. The CDR3 extends over 15 amino acids. V shed 6 bases and J 5 bases; nucleotides not matched to a gene: 5. In germline, CDR1 is MNHEY, CDR2 SVGEGT. In nucleotides, the CDR3 is TGTGCCAGCAGCCAGGGACAGGGCGATAATTCACCCCTCCACTTT. Translation gives CASSQGQGDNSPLHF.

The chain combines TRBV18 with TRBJ1-4, with unresolved D. V was trimmed by 0 bases and J by 5 bases, leaving 10 bases between them. The CDR3 is 15 amino acids. The germline V gene encodes CDR1 KGHSH and CDR2 LQKENI. As DNA, the CDR3 is TGTGCCAGCTCACCACCCATGTCAGAAAATGAAAAACTGTTTTTT. Translated, it gives CASSPPMSENEKLFF.

The chain employs TRBV7-2 and TRBJ2-5; possibly TRBD1 or TRBD2 for D (7 bases each). The CDR3 spans 15 residues. V lost 5 bases and J lost 5, with 18 bases in between. Germline V CDR1 and CDR2: SGHTA, FQGNSA. The CDR3 sequence: CASSPGGGPAETQYF. The CDR3 nucleotides read TGTGCCAGCAGCCCAGGGGGGGGGCCGGCGGAGACCCAGTACTTC.

The chain couples TRBV5-1 to TRBJ1-1; no clear D gene. The CDR3 spans 14 residues. Trimming pared 4 bases from V and 3 bases from J, leaving 13 bases between. The germline gives CDR1 SGHRS, CDR2 YFSETQ. CDR3 in amino acids: CASSPLKYDTEAFF. The CDR3 DNA reads as TGCGCCAGCAGCCCGCTGAAGTACGACACTGAAGCTTTCTTT.

The chain uses TRBV12-3 or TRBV12-4 and TRBJ1-2; 8 bases fit TRBD1. Germline trimming cut 9 bases from V and 7 bases from J; bases unmatched to any gene: 10. This CDR3 region has 13 residues. In nucleotides, the CDR3 is TGTGCCAGTACGGCCCAGGGGGCGTCTGGCTACACCTTC. Protein sequence: CASTAQGASGYTF.

This clone was seen only a few times. CDR3 sequence: CASSQDPRTGNTEAFF. The DNA of the CDR3 is TGTGCCAGCAGCCAAGATCCTCGGACCGGGAACACTGAAGCTTTCTTT. The rearrangement joins TRBV3-1 (or the pseudogene TRBV3-2) to TRBJ1-1, with unresolved D. CDR3 length: 16 residues. In germline, CDR1 is LGHDT, CDR2 YNNKEL (reference sequence). V was pared by 0 bases and J by 1 base, with 12 bases between.

In DNA form, the CDR3 reads TGCAGTGTTAGTGAGACAGGGAACTATGGCTACACCTTC. Amino acid sequence: CSVSETGNYGYTF. The V gene is TRBV20-1, the J gene TRBJ1-2, with 7 bases lining up with TRBD1. This CDR3 is built from 13 residues. In germline, CDR1 is DFQATT, CDR2 SNEGSKA (reference sequence). Trimming cost V 7 bases and J 2 bases; bases outside gene matches: 7.

The chain joins TRBV2 to TRBJ2-7; TRBD2 matches 14 bases. Trimming took 7 bases from V and 2 from J; bases not matched to a gene: 4. The CDR3 is made up of 15 amino acids. CDR1 and CDR2 (germline): SNHLY, FYNNEI. CDR3 loop: CASTGTSGGPYEQYF. In DNA, the CDR3 is TGTGCCAGCACCGGGACTAGCGGGGGACCCTACGAGCAGTACTTC.

The chain employs TRBV3-1 (or the pseudogene TRBV3-2) and TRBJ2-4; 7 nucleotides align to TRBD2. The CDR3 has 16 residues. The V and J ends lost 1 base and 3 bases, in that order; junction bases with no gene match: 6. Germline V gene sequence: CDR1 LGHDT, CDR2 YNNKEL (reference sequence). The CDR3 DNA is TGTGCCAGCAGCCAAGGACTAGCCGGGGGCAAAAACATTCAGTACTTC. Translating gives CASSQGLAGGKNIQYF.

This clone was recorded only once. The genes are TRBV13 and TRBJ1-1, with 9 bases matching TRBD1. Trimming removed 5 bases from V and 4 bases from J; junction bases left unmatched: 8. Per the germline V gene, CDR1 is PRHDT and CDR2 is FYEKMQ (reference sequence). This CDR3 spans 15 amino acids. The CDR3 reads CASSIQDRGGTEAFF. For the CDR3, the DNA is TGTGCCAGCAGCATCCAGGACAGGGGAGGCACTGAAGCTTTCTTT.